This entry concerns a single TCR beta chain. What it recognizes is unknown. Regions amplified from RNA transcripts were the TCR beta CDR3 regions. The primer set for the first-round RT-PCR of the TCR CDR3 was HTBI. MiXCR, run by TCRdb on the multiplex PCR reads, gives a single entry per CDR3 protein. This sample has around 400,000 distinct CDR3 sequences, with roughly 15% found just once. Patients with ophthalmopathy all had a Clinical Activity Score of at least 3, a NOSPECS grade of at least 4 and duration under 3 months. This sample holds PBMCs from about 9.3 ml fresh peripheral blood. The data derive from a study of T cells in Graves' hyperthyroidism and ophthalmopathy. Whole-study findings and limits: Ophthalmopathy stood apart from stable hyperthyroidism in a 13 V-J model. Appearing also in blood were most of the thyroid clonotypes expanded above 0.001.

The CDR3 sequence is 12 residues long. Germline V lookup: CDR1 MNHEY, CDR2 SMNVEV (reference sequence). Trimming stripped 4 bases from V and 0 bases from J, with 1 base between. Sequenced sample: blood. This TCR was recovered from a woman in her sixties with Graves' ophthalmopathy. The chain uses TRBV27 and TRBJ2-4; D unclear. The CDR3 is CASSSAKNIQYF. The CDR3 DNA follows: TGTGCCAGCAGTTCAGCCAAAAACATTCAGTACTTC.